Listed below are T cell receptor beta chains from one sample, sequenced in a study of shared clonotypes between healthy human individuals. Using immunoSEQ multiplex PCR, the repertoire was profiled, and TCRdb retains in-frame clones only, with some absent. The sample has about 2.4 million clones, 93% seen once. The material sequenced was naive CD4+ T cells from PBMCs. All receptors derive from a man in his late teens or twenties in good health. Some clones in this sample may be carry-over from other donors' samples. Each CDR3 is given with its conserved first and last residue. Each record gives: J gene, clone size, V gene, D gene, CDR3 protein, CDR3 DNA. The D gene is left open where the match is weak. Some rows have no size entry. The others give once, few or many, or a class for an expanded clone.

>TRBJ2-7|.|TRBV5-1|.
CASSPGVAIIYEQYF
TGCGCCAGCAGCCCAGGGGTAGCTATTATATACGAGCAGTACTTC
>TRBJ2-1|.|TRBV6-6|.
CASSPPMDRYNEQFF
TGTGCCAGCAGTCCGCCCATGGACAGATACAATGAGCAGTTCTTC
>TRBJ2-3|.|TRBV30|TRBD2
CAWSRGLAGVRDTQYF
TGTGCCTGGAGTCGGGGACTAGCGGGGGTGAGGGATACGCAGTATTTT
>TRBJ1-5|.|TRBV4-2|.
CASSQDGSGDQPQHF
TGTGCCAGCAGCCAAGATGGAAGCGGAGATCAGCCCCAGCATTTT
>TRBJ2-7|once|TRBV6-5|.
CAGDVGGKCYEQYF
TGTGCCGGCGACGTTGGGGGGAAGTGCTACGAGCAGTACTTC
>TRBJ2-5|.|TRBV18|TRBD1
CASSPEQGKVETQYF
TGTGCCAGCTCACCAGAACAGGGGAAAGTAGAGACCCAGTACTTC
>TRBJ2-2|.|TRBV5-1|.
CASRSGNTGELFF
TGCGCCAGCCGGTCGGGGAACACCGGGGAGCTGTTTTTT
>TRBJ1-1|.|TRBV19|TRBD1
CASTTRPRGPNTEAFF
TGTGCCAGTACCACGAGGCCCAGGGGGCCGAACACTGAAGCTTTCTTT
>TRBJ2-5|.|TRBV5-8|TRBD1
CASSRQGAETQYF
TGTGCCAGCAGCCGACAGGGTGCAGAGACCCAGTACTTC
>TRBJ2-3|.|TRBV9|.
CASSPKTSLSTDTQYF
TGTGCCAGCAGCCCAAAGACTAGTCTAAGCACAGATACGCAGTATTTT
>TRBJ2-1|.|TRBV5-1|.
CASSSTVDSYNEQFF
TGCGCCAGCAGCTCCACCGTAGATTCCTACAATGAGCAGTTCTTC
>TRBJ1-2|.|TRBV5-1|.
CASSSFGGGNGYTF
TGCGCCAGCAGCTCGTTCGGGGGAGGGAATGGCTACACCTTC
>TRBJ2-3|once|TRBV4-3|.
CASSQDRGAGRGTDTQYF
TGCGCCAGCAGCCAAGATCGAGGTGCGGGAAGGGGCACAGATACGCAGTATTTT
>TRBJ2-3|.|TRBV27|.
CASKLFLAVPDTQYF
TGTGCCAGCAAGCTCTTCTTAGCGGTCCCCGATACGCAGTATTTT
>TRBJ2-5|.|TRBV7-6|.
CASKGQIHRETQYF
TGTGCCAGCAAGGGGCAGATTCACAGGGAGACCCAGTACTTC
>TRBJ2-1|.|TRBV30|.
CAWSVSGRSYNEQFF
TGTGCCTGGAGTGTCTCGGGACGGTCCTACAATGAGCAGTTCTTC
>TRBJ1-4|.|TRBV30|TRBD1
CAGSLRDRGMGVVFF
TGTGCCGGAAGCCTCCGGGACAGGGGGATGGGGGTAGTGTTTTTT
>TRBJ2-1|.|TRBV19|TRBD2
CASSIVRSGSGVVTDEQFF
TGTGCCAGTAGTATAGTCCGTAGCGGGAGTGGTGTGGTAACCGATGAGCAGTTCTTC
>TRBJ1-5|few|TRBV28|.
CASGRPHSNQPQHF
TGTGCCAGCGGACGACCCCATAGCAATCAGCCCCAGCATTTT
>TRBJ2-1|.|TRBV28|.
CASSPYNEQFF
TGTGCCAGTTCCCCCTACAATGAGCAGTTCTTC
>TRBJ1-2|.|TRBV15|.
CATSRGLLGNYGYTF
TGTGCCACCAGCAGGGGTTTGCTGGGGAACTATGGCTACACCTTC
>TRBJ2-7|.|TRBV9|TRBD1
CASYNSGTAYEQYF
TGTGCCAGCTACAATTCCGGGACAGCATACGAGCAGTACTTC